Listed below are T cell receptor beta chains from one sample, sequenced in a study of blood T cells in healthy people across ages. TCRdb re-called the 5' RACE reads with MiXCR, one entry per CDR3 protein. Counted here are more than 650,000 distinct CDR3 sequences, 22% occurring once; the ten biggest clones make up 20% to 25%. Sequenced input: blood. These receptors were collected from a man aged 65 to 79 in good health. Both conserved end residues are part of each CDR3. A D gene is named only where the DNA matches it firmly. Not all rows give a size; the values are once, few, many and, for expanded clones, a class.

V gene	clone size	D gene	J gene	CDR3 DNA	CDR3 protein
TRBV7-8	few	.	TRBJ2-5	TGTGCCAGCAGCTTAGCGGAACCGCAAAGGTGGGAGACCCAGTGCTTC	CASSLAEPQRWETQCF
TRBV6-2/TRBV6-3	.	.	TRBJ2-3	TGTGCCAGCAGAGTCCAGAATACGCAGTATTTT	CASRVQNTQYF
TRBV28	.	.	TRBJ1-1	TGTGCCAGCACCTTGCTCCGGGCATTGAACACTGAAGCTTTCTTT	CASTLLRALNTEAFF
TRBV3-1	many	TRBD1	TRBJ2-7	TGTGCCAGCAGCCAAGTTGGGGACAGGGCAAACGAGCAGTACTTC	CASSQVGDRANEQYF
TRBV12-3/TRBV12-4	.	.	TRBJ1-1	TGTGCCAGCAGCAGCCAAGAAGCTTTCTTT	CASSSQEAFF
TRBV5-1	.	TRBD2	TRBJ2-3	TGCGCCAGCAGCTTGGAGACTAGCGGGCGTAGCACAGATACGCAGTATTTT	CASSLETSGRSTDTQYF
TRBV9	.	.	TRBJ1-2	TGTGCCAGCAGGGAGGTACTTGACTATGGCTACACCTTC	CASREVLDYGYTF
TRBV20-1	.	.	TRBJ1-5	TGCAGTGCTAGTAGCCAGGTTAATCAGCCCCAGCATTTT	CSASSQVNQPQHF
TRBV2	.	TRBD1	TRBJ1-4	TGTGCCAGCAGGACAATACCGGGACAGGGGGCGAGAGATGAAAAACTGTTTTTT	CASRTIPGQGARDEKLFF
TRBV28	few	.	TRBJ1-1	TGTGCCAGCAGTTCGGGGCAGGGGTTCTTAACTGAAGCTTTCTTT	CASSSGQGFLTEAFF
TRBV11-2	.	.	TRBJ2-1	TGTGCCAGCAGCTCCGGGACACTCCCAGGTATCGAGCAGTTCTTC	CASSSGTLPGIEQFF
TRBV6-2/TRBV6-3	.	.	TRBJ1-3	TGTGCCAGCAGTTACGGGGGGATCGGAAACACCATATATTTT	CASSYGGIGNTIYF
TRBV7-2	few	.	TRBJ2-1	TGTGCCAGCAGCTTAGCGTTAGGTCCGGATGAGCAGTTCTTC	CASSLALGPDEQFF
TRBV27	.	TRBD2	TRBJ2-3	TGTGCCAGCCTACCGAGGGGGACTAGCGGGGCAGATACGCAGTATTTT	CASLPRGTSGADTQYF
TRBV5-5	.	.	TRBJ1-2	TGTGCCAGCAGCTTGGTAGGTTCAGGTGCCTACTATGGCTACACCTTC	CASSLVGSGAYYGYTF
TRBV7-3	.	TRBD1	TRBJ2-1	TGTGCCAGCAGCTTGAACACAGGGGGAGGTCAGAATGAGCAGTTCTTC	CASSLNTGGGQNEQFF
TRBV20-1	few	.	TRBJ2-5	TGCAGTGCTACGGTCTCTAGTGGGGTTAAGACCCAGTACTTC	CSATVSSGVKTQYF
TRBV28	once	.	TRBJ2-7	TGTGCCAGCTACAGTGCCGCGCTTTCATACGAGCAGTACTTC	CASYSAALSYEQYF
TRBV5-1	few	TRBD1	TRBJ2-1	TGCGCCAGCAGCGTAAAGACAGGGGGAGAGAATGAGCAGTTCTTC	CASSVKTGGENEQFF
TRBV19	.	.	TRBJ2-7	TGTGCCAGTAGTATGGGTAAGGGGCAGTACTTC	CASSMGKGQYF
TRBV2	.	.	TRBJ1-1	TGTGCCACGTCAGGGGAGAACACTGAAGCTTTCTTT	CATSGENTEAFF
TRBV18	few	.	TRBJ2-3	TGTGCCAGCTCACCAAATCTGAGCACAGATACGCAGTATTTT	CASSPNLSTDTQYF
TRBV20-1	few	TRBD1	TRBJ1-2	TGCAGTGCTACCACAGGGGAACTTAACTATGACTACACCTTC	CSATTGELNYDYTF
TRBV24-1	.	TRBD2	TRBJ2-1	TGTGCCACCAGCGAACGAGGACTAAGCGGGAGGAAGGTATTCAATGAGCAGTTCTTC	CATSERGLSGRKVFNEQFF
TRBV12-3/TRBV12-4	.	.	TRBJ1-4	TGTGCCAGCACGATGGACCGGGGTCTGGAAAAACTGTTTTTT	CASTMDRGLEKLFF
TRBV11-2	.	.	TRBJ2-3	TGTGCCAGCAGCTTAGGGGGGGCCAGAATCACAGATACGCAGTATTTT	CASSLGGARITDTQYF
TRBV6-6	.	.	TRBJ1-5	TGTGCCAGCTTGCAGGACCGAAATCAGCCCCAGCATTTT	CASLQDRNQPQHF
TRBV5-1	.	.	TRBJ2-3	TGCGCCAGCAGCTTGCCAGTATGGGGAGCGGAACCAGATACGCAGTATTTT	CASSLPVWGAEPDTQYF
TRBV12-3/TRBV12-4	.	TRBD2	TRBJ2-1	TGTGCCAGCACCCCTAGCGGGTCCTACAATGAGCACTTCTTC	CASTPSGSYNEHFF
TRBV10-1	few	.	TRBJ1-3	TGCGCCAGCAGTGAGACCGGACGAAACACCATATATTTT	CASSETGRNTIYF
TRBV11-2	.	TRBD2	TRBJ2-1	TGTGCCAGCAGCGATGTAGCGGGGGGCTACAATGAGCAGTTCTTC	CASSDVAGGYNEQFF
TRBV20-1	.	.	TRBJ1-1	TGCAGTGCTAGGCAAGACGGCACTGAAGCTTTCTTT	CSARQDGTEAFF
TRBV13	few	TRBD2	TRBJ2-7	TGTGCCAGCAGCCGGACGGGACTAGCGGGGGGGCAAGGCGAGCAGTACTTC	CASSRTGLAGGQGEQYF
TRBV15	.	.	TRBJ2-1	TGTGCCACCAGCACGTCTTTACCCTACAATGAGCAGTTCTTC	CATSTSLPYNEQFF
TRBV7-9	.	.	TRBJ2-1	TGTGCCAGCAGCCCCTTGATGGATGAGCAGTTCTTC	CASSPLMDEQFF
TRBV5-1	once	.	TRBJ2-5	TGCGCCAGCAGCTTAGGTAACGGGGAGACCCAGTACTTC	CASSLGNGETQYF
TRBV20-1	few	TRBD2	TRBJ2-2	TGCAGTGCTAGGCGGGGGGGTCCCGGGGAGCTGTTTTTT	CSARRGGPGELFF
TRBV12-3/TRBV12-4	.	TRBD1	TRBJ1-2	TGTGCCAGCAGTCGATCCGGGACAGGGGGTCGGTATAACTATGGCTACACCTTC	CASSRSGTGGRYNYGYTF